This TCR beta chain is drawn from a study of control samples from healthy donors and cancer patients. Produced via immunoSEQ multiplex PCR; TCRdb's table is partial and in-frame only. The table shows 350,000 to 450,000 clones, with 75% to 95% occurring only once. CDR1 is MDHEN, CDR2 SYDVKM, per germline. Trimming left V 1 base short and J 5 bases short, with 21 bases between. There are 17 residues in the CDR3. The sample taken for sequencing was PBMCs. The clonotype comes from a man in his forties or fifties with head and neck cancer. The chain joins TRBV28 to TRBJ2-7; a weak D match, TRBD2 (5 bases). The CDR3 loop reads CASSLSNIQRFGNEQYF. CDR3 nucleotide sequence: TGTGCCAGCAGTTTATCAAACATACAGCGTTTCGGGAACGAGCAGTACTTC. The variable domain in full, completed from reference TRBV28 and TRBJ2-7, reads DVKVTQSSRYLVKRTGEKVFLECVQDMDHENMFWYRQDPGLGLRLIYFSYDVKMKEKGDIPEGYSVSREKKERFSLILESASTNQTSMYLCASSLSNIQRFGNEQYFGPGTRLTVT.